Detailed here is one T cell receptor (beta chain). Its antigen is as yet unknown. Germline CDR1 is SEHNR and CDR2 is FQNEAQ (reference sequence). The V segment lost 0 bases and the J segment 7 bases; nucleotides outside the gene matches: 9. CDR3 length: 18 residues. The PCR used 60 Vbeta and 13 Jbeta primers. Here immunoSEQ multiplex PCR was the method, and the copy in TCRdb shows in-frame clones only, minus some. Of under 200,000 clones listed, about 81% are singletons. The source of the sample is a study of cytomegalovirus exposure and HLA in healthy donors. About the study: Ancestry clustering placed roughly 86% of a few hundred genotyped donors in the Caucasian-associated cluster. Findings and limits, study-wide: In a later analysis, a genetic analysis reported fewer productive-TCR N-insertions in an Asian-associated ancestry cluster than the cohort average. Cytomegalovirus-associated status was assigned to approximately 160 TCR beta chains. Earlier analysis yielded a pattern in which most TCR beta V segments were productive about 90% or about 30% of the time.

The sample comprised PBMCs. The receptor comes from a girl aged 5 to 17 in good health and CMV-seropositive. The chain uses TRBV7-9 and TRBJ1-4; 12 positions agree with TRBD1. The CDR3, as DNA: TGTGCCAGCAGCTTAGCTCCGGGACAGGGGGCGCGTGGTGAAAAACTGTTTTTT. This codes for CASSLAPGQGARGEKLFF.